This record looks at one T cell receptor (beta chain) sequence and its context. The antigen remains unidentified. The sample is drawn from a study of OX40 agonist ivuxolimab in advanced cancers. About the study: Each patient was given ivuxolimab into a vein every 2 weeks, at 0.01 to 10 mg/kg. Partial responses, seen in three patients, involved one hepatocellular carcinoma and two cutaneous melanomas.

CDR1 is WSHSY, CDR2 SAAADI, per germline. CDR3 size: 15 residues. V was pared by 2 bases and J by 4 bases, with 12 bases between. Some clones are missing from TCRdb's copy, which holds only in-frame ones; the method was immunoSEQ multiplex PCR. Of 72,000 or so clones listed, roughly 80% are singletons. Points from the study as a whole: Expanded clones were, on average, more numerous among CD8+ T cells than CD4+.

The TCR comes from an adult with an advanced solid tumor such as melanoma, head and neck, liver or kidney cancer. The gene calls are TRBV10-2 and TRBJ2-1, with D unclear. This material consisted of CD4+ or CD8+ T cells sorted from blood, taken in a trial of the OX40 agonist ivuxolimab. CDR3 DNA: TGCGCCAGCAGTGAGCCTCCGCAACGATACAATGAGCAGTTCTTC. Amino acid sequence: CASSEPPQRYNEQFF.